This T cell receptor beta chain was sequenced for a study of T cell responses to AZD1222 COVID-19 vaccine. In the study overall: Analysis merged second doses at about 4 or about 12 weeks.

Sequenced by immunoSEQ multiplex PCR; TCRdb stores in-frame clones only, minus some. The sample contains 100,000 to 150,000 clones, more than 85% of which appear only once. Study findings and constraints: Researchers report vaccine-associated CD4 TCRs spanning spike, with dominance at 160-218 and 743-854. Among AZD1222 vaccinees, only 5 to 7 were seropositive at baseline. Repertoires in all cases were sampled only once the peak T cell response had passed.

On this clone itself: Antigen: not known.

Germline-derived CDR1 and CDR2 are LGHNA and YNFKEQ. V lost 0 bases, J lost 5 bases, and 11 bases lay in between. This CDR3 is 15 amino acids long. Sequenced here: peripheral blood, sampled on day 0 of AZD1222 vaccination. This receptor was obtained from an adult in good health. The chain uses TRBV4-2 and TRBJ1-5; D perhaps matches TRBD1 (5 bases). The CDR3 loop reads CASSQESGTHQPQHF. In DNA form, the CDR3 reads TGTGCCAGCAGCCAAGAATCGGGGACGCATCAGCCCCAGCATTTT.